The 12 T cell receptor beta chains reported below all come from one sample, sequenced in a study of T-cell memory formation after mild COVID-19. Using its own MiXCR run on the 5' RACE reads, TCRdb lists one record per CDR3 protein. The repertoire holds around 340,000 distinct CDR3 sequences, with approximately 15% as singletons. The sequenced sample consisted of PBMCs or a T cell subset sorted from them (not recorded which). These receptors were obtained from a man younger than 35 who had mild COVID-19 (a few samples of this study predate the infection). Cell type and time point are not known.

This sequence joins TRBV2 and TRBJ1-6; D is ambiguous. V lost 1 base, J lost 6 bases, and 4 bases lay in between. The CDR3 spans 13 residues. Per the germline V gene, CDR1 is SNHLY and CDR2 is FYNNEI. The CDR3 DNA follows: TGTGCCAGCAGTGAAGTGTCTAATTCACCCCTCCACTTT. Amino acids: CASSEVSNSPLHF.

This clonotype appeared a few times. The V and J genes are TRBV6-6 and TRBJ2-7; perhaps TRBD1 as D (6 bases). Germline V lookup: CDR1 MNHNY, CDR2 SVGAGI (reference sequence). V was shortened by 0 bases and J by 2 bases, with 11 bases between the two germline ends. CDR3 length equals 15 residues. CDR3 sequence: CASSYSQGWTYEQYF. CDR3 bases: TGTGCCAGCAGTTACTCACAGGGATGGACCTACGAGCAGTACTTC.

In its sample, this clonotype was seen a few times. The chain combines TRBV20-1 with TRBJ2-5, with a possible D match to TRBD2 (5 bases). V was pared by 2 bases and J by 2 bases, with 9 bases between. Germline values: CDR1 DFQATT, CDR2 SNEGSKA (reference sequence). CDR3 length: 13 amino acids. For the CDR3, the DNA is TGCAGTGCTAGATCCGGGGAACAAGAGACCCAGTACTTC. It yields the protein CSARSGEQETQYF.

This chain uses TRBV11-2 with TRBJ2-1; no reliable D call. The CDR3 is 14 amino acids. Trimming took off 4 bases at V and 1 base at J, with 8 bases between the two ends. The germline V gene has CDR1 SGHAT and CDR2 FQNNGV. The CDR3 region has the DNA TGTGCCAGCAGCTCCTACAGATCCTACAATGAGCAGTTCTTC. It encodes CASSSYRSYNEQFF. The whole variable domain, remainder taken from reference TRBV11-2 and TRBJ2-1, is EAGVAQSPRYKIIEKRQSVAFWCNPISGHATLYWYQQILGQGPKLLIQFQNNGVVDDSQLPKDRFSAERLKGVDSTLKIQPAKLEDSAVYLCASSSYRSYNEQFFGPGTRLTVL.

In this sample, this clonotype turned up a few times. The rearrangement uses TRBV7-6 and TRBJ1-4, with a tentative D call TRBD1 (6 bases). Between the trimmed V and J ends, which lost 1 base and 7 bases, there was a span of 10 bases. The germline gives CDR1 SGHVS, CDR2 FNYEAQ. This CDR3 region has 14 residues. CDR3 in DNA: TGTGCCAGCAGCTTAGGCAGGGGAGGTGAAAAACTGTTTTTT. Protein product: CASSLGRGGEKLFF.

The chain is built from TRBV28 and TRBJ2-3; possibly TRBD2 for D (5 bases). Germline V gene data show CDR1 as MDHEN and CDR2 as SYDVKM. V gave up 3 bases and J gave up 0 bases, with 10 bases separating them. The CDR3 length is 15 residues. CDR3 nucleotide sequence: TGTGCCAGCAGTTTCGGGGTAGCGAGCACAGATACGCAGTATTTT. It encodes CASSFGVASTDTQYF.

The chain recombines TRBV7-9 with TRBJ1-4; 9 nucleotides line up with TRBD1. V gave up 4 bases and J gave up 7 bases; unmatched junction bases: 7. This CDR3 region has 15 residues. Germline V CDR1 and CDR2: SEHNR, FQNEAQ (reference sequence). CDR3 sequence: CASSSGGQGLEKLFF. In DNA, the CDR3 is TGTGCCAGCAGCTCGGGAGGACAGGGGCTTGAAAAACTGTTTTTT.

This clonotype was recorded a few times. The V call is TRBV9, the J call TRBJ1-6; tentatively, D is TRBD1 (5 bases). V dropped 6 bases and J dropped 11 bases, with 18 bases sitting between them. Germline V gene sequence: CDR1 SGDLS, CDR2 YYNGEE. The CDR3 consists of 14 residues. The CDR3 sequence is CASTRDGGLAPLHF. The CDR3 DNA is TGTGCCAGCACCCGGGACGGGGGTCTCGCACCCCTCCACTTT.

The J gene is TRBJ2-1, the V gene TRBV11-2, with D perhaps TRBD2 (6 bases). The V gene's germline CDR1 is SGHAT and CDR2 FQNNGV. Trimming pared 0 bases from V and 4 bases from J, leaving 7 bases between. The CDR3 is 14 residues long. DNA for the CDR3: TGTGCCAGCAGCTTAGAGGCGGGATACAATGAGCAGTTCTTC. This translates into CASSLEAGYNEQFF. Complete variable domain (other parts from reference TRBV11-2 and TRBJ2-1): EAGVAQSPRYKIIEKRQSVAFWCNPISGHATLYWYQQILGQGPKLLIQFQNNGVVDDSQLPKDRFSAERLKGVDSTLKIQPAKLEDSAVYLCASSLEAGYNEQFFGPGTRLTVL.

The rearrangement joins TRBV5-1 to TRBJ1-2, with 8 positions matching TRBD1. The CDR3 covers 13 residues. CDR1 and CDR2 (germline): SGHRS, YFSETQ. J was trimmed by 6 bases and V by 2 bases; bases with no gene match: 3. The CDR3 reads CASSFPQGDGYTF. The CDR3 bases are TGCGCCAGCAGCTTTCCACAGGGGGATGGCTACACCTTC.

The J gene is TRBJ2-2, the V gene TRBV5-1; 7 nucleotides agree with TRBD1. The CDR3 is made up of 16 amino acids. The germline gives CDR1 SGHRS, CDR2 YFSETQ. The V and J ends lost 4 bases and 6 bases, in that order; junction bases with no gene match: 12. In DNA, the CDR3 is TGCGCCAGCAGCCTGCGAGGGGCCCAGGGGGCCGGGGAGCTGTTTTTT. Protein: CASSLRGAQGAGELFF.

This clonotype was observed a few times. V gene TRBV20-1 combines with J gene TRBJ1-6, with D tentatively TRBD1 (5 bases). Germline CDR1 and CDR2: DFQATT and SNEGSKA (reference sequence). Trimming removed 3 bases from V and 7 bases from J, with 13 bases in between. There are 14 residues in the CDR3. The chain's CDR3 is CSASEGRGNSPLHF. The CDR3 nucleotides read TGCAGTGCTAGTGAGGGGCGTGGGAATTCACCCCTCCACTTT.